Listed below are T cell receptor beta chains from one sample, sequenced in a study of cytomegalovirus exposure and HLA in healthy donors. The assay was immunoSEQ multiplex PCR, and TCRdb's table has in-frame clones only and misses some. The data show some 200,000 clones, with around 80% seen just once and around 1.9% held by the top ten. Sequences were obtained from PBMCs. These receptors all stem from a woman aged 25 to 39 in good health and CMV-seropositive. Both conserved end residues are part of each CDR3. A D gene is named only where the DNA matches it firmly. Rows may omit the clone size; those that give it use once, few, many or a size class.

NA TRBJ2-7 TRBV7-2 TRBD1 CASSSGGAVPYEQYF TGTGCCAGCAGCTCAGGGGGAGCAGTACCCTACGAGCAGTACTTC
NA TRBJ2-7 TRBV28 TRBD1 CASRPGQFYEQYF TGTGCCAGCAGACCGGGACAGTTCTACGAGCAGTACTTC
NA TRBJ2-1 TRBV5-4 NA CASSLGGGAPNEQFF TGTGCCAGCAGCTTGGGTGGGGGGGCACCCAATGAGCAGTTCTTC
NA TRBJ1-1 TRBV18 TRBD1 CASSPSTGLNTEAFF TGTGCCAGCTCACCGTCGACAGGGTTGAACACTGAAGCTTTCTTT
NA TRBJ2-7 TRBV7-2 TRBD1 CASSSRGLPKGAGLYEQYF TGTGCCAGCAGCTCCAGGGGGCTGCCGAAGGGGGCAGGTTTGTACGAGCAGTACTTC
NA TRBJ1-2 TRBV7-9 NA CASSLAHSNGYTF TGTGCCAGCAGCTTAGCGCACTCTAATGGCTACACCTTC
NA TRBJ1-1 TRBV13 NA CASSLEGGGEHGAFF TGTGCCAGCAGCCTAGAAGGAGGGGGGGAACATGGCGCTTTCTTT
few TRBJ1-3 TRBV6-1 TRBD1 CASSATGAGNTIYF TGTGCCAGCAGTGCGACAGGGGCTGGAAACACCATATATTTT
NA TRBJ1-1 TRBV15 NA CATSRVPGEAFF TGTGCCACCAGCAGAGTCCCCGGGGAAGCTTTCTTT
NA TRBJ2-2 TRBV5-4 NA CASSQGLTNTGELFF TGTGCCAGCAGCCAGGGACTCACGAACACCGGGGAGCTGTTTTTT
NA TRBJ2-7 TRBV5-6 TRBD2 CASSLLSGRLAGGGEQYF TGTGCCAGCAGCTTACTGTCGGGAAGACTAGCGGGAGGCGGGGAGCAGTACTTC
few TRBJ2-1 TRBV30 TRBD2 CASKGGTSGIFREQFF TGTGCCTCCAAGGGCGGGACTAGCGGGATTTTTCGTGAGCAGTTCTTC
NA TRBJ1-5 TRBV27 NA CASMGLGGNQPQHF TGTGCCAGCATGGGGTTGGGGGGAAATCAGCCCCAGCATTTT
NA TRBJ2-3 TRBV29-1 NA CSVDEGGTDTQYF TGCAGCGTTGATGAGGGGGGCACAGATACGCAGTATTTT
NA TRBJ1-5 TRBV6-5 NA CATSTGGNQPQHF TGTGCCACCTCGACGGGTGGCAATCAGCCCCAGCATTTT
NA TRBJ2-5 TRBV28 NA CASSLRRGRAETQYF TGTGCCAGCAGTTTGAGGAGGGGGCGCGCGGAGACCCAGTACTTC
NA TRBJ1-5 TRBV10-3 TRBD1 CAISEPGGQPQHF TGTGCCATCAGTGAGCCAGGGGGCCAGCCCCAGCATTTT
few TRBJ2-1 TRBV9 NA CASSIGQLNEQFF TGTGCCAGCAGCATCGGACAATTGAACGAGCAGTTCTTC